This T cell receptor (beta chain) came from a study of T-cell memory formation after mild COVID-19. TCRdb reprocessed the 5' RACE reads via MiXCR and lists one record per CDR3 protein. In the table there are 580,000 or so distinct CDR3 sequences, around 16% of which are singletons. Remarks on this clonotype: The antigen is unknown. One end of the junction does not line up with germline, which may come from a read error.

Findings and caveats of the study: The pre-infection memory compartment contained some responding clones, suggesting cross-reactive memory joined. Mainly in CM and EM were contracting CD4+ clones; CD8+ were in EMRA.

There are 13 residues in the CDR3. Germline loops: CDR1 SGHTA, CDR2 FQGNSA. Material: PBMCs or a T cell subset sorted from them (not recorded which). This sequence joins TRBV7-2 and TRBJ1-2; D gene unclear. The sequence derives from an adult woman who had mild COVID-19 (a few samples of this study predate the infection). Cell type and time point are not known. The CDR3 loop is CASSLALRNPPLF. CDR3 DNA: TGTGCCAGCAGCTTAGCGCTAAGGAACCCCCCACTTTTC.